A single sample is the source of the 32 T cell receptor beta chains below, sequenced in a study of response to subunit inactivated influenza vaccine. TCRdb redid the calling of the RT-PCR reads with MiXCR, one entry per CDR3 protein. The data show approximately 530,000 distinct CDR3 sequences, 6% to 9% seen once. Here the sequenced sample was PBMCs from blood, taken about 24 months after vaccination. The receptor set was obtained from a man between 45 and 75 years old who received an inactivated influenza vaccine.

This clonotype was detected only a few times. This CDR3 reads CASSLDHETQYF. The CDR3 DNA reads TGTGCCAGCAGCTTAGATCATGAGACCCAGTACTTC. The V and J genes are TRBV11-2 and TRBJ2-5, with unresolved D. The germline V and J ends were trimmed by 0 bases and 5 bases, with 4 bases remaining between them. The CDR3 consists of 12 residues. The V gene's germline CDR1 is SGHAT and CDR2 FQNNGV.

This clonotype has more than one count but fewer than ten. V gene TRBV7-2 combines with J gene TRBJ2-7, with D unclear. CDR1 and CDR2 from the germline V gene are SGHTA and FQGNSA. The V gene lost 5 bases and the J gene lost 3 bases, with 11 bases spanning the gap. This CDR3 spans 13 amino acids. This CDR3 reads CASSVNPGYEQYF. DNA for the CDR3: TGTGCCAGCAGCGTAAACCCGGGCTACGAGCAGTACTTC. The whole variable domain, filled in from reference TRBV7-2 and TRBJ2-7, reads GAGVSQSPSNKVTEKGKDVELRCDPISGHTALYWYRQSLGQGLEFLIYFQGNSAPDKSGLPSDRFSAERTGGSVSTLTIQRTQQEDSAVYLCASSVNPGYEQYFGPGTRLTVT.

Only a few counts were recorded for this clonotype. The chain links TRBV7-9 to TRBJ2-7, with TRBD2 matching over 10 bases. The CDR3 is made up of 17 amino acids. Losses at the gene ends were 7 bases for V and 4 bases for J; bases not matched to a gene: 16. Germline V CDR1 and CDR2: SEHNR, FQNEAQ (reference sequence). In DNA form, the CDR3 reads TGTGCCAGCACCGCGTACCGCGGGGCTAGCGGGGGTTACGAGCAGTACTTC. Translated, it gives CASTAYRGASGGYEQYF.

The CDR3 region has the DNA TGCAGCGTTGAAGATTGGGGGGCCACACTAGATACGCAGTATTTT. Its protein is CSVEDWGATLDTQYF. J is TRBJ2-3 and V is TRBV29-1; the D call may be TRBD1 or TRBD2 (6 bases each). Trimming shortened V by 0 bases and J by 5 bases, and 15 bases separated the two germline ends. The CDR3 contains 15 residues. CDR1 is SQVTM, CDR2 ANQGSEA, per germline.

This clonotype was counted at least ten times. The rearrangement uses TRBV20-1 and TRBJ1-5, with D hard to call. Germline CDR1 and CDR2: DFQATT and SNEGSKA (reference sequence). The V and J ends lost 0 bases and 0 bases respectively, with 3 bases between them. The CDR3 is 13 residues long. DNA of the CDR3: TGCAGTGCTAGAGAACCTAGCAATCAGCCCCAGCATTTT. Its protein is CSAREPSNQPQHF.

This clonotype was recorded at least ten times. J is TRBJ1-4 and V is TRBV18; TRBD1 is a possible D gene (5 bases). This CDR3 is built from 15 residues. Trimming took off 3 bases at V and 0 bases at J, with 8 bases between the two ends. Germline V gene sequence: CDR1 KGHSH, CDR2 LQKENI. CDR3 sequence (DNA): TGTGCCAGCTCACCCCAGACAGCAACTAATGAAAAACTGTTTTTT. Encoded protein: CASSPQTATNEKLFF.

This clonotype has a count of ten or more. The rearrangement links TRBV5-1 to TRBJ1-2, with D unclear. CDR3 length equals 13 residues. Per the germline V gene, CDR1 is SGHRS and CDR2 is YFSETQ. Between the trimmed V and J ends, which lost 0 bases and 2 bases, there was a span of 5 bases. As DNA, the CDR3 is TGCGCCAGCAGCTTGGGACACAACTATGGCTACACCTTC. Translated: CASSLGHNYGYTF.

This clonotype was counted only a few times. The chain joins TRBV12-3 or TRBV12-4 to TRBJ1-3; D call uncertain. CDR3 size: 15 residues. Trimming removed 4 bases at V and 0 bases at J, with 10 bases between. CDR3 region: CASSSFRISGNTIYF. CDR3 bases: TGTGCCAGCAGTTCTTTTCGGATCTCTGGAAACACCATATATTTT.

The J gene is TRBJ2-7, the V gene TRBV6-2 or TRBV6-3; D not certain. This CDR3 has 14 residues. Trimming stripped 7 bases from V and 3 bases from J, with 16 bases between. The germline gives CDR1 MNHEY, CDR2 SVGEGT. CDR3 sequence: CASKLSVSVYEQYF. In DNA form, the CDR3 reads TGTGCCAGCAAATTGTCGGTGTCAGTCTACGAGCAGTACTTC.

V usage is TRBV6-1 and J usage is TRBJ2-7, with 7 nucleotides matching TRBD1. V lost 5 bases, J lost 6 bases, and 10 bases stayed unmatched. Germline values: CDR1 MNHNS, CDR2 SASEGT. CDR3 length equals 14 residues. CDR3 protein: CASSQLQGLGEQYF. The CDR3 bases are TGTGCCAGCAGTCAACTACAGGGGCTGGGCGAGCAGTACTTC.

The chain links TRBV30 to TRBJ2-1; maybe TRBD2 (6 bases). Germline V gene data show CDR1 as GTSNPN and CDR2 as SVGIG (reference sequence). With 6 bases removed from V and 2 bases from J, the gap between germline ends came to 14 bases. The CDR3 runs 14 residues. The CDR3 region has the DNA TGTGCCTGCCGGGAGTTAGTGCCCTACAATGAGCAGTTCTTC. This gives the protein CACRELVPYNEQFF.

This clonotype was seen many times. The rearrangement uses TRBV9 and TRBJ1-1; 7 bases line up with TRBD1. The CDR3 is made up of 18 amino acids. Germline V lookup: CDR1 SGDLS, CDR2 YYNGEE. The trim removed 3 bases at V and 4 bases at J, leaving 18 bases unmatched. CDR3 amino acids: CASSAHTIPQGEGTEAFF. The DNA of the CDR3 is TGTGCCAGCAGCGCTCACACAATTCCCCAGGGGGAAGGCACTGAAGCTTTCTTT.

This clonotype was observed at least ten times. This sequence joins TRBV10-3 and TRBJ2-1; 10 positions agree with TRBD1. The V segment lost 0 bases and the J segment 1 base; nucleotides outside the gene matches: 6. From germline, CDR1 is ENHRY and CDR2 SYGVKD. This CDR3 comprises 18 residues. The CDR3 protein is CAISESFGQGGSYNEQFF. CDR3 sequence (DNA): TGTGCCATCAGTGAGTCGTTTGGACAGGGGGGTTCCTACAATGAGCAGTTCTTC.

The table lists this clonotype with many counts. The V and J genes are TRBV12-3 or TRBV12-4 and TRBJ2-1; 11 nucleotides match TRBD2. The CDR3 sequence is 15 residues long. V shed 1 base, J shed 5 bases, and the junction held 1 base outside the gene matches. The CDR3 coding sequence is TGTGCCAGCAGTTTAGAGGGACTAGCGGACAATGAGCAGTTCTTC. This codes for CASSLEGLADNEQFF.

This clonotype has just a few counts. The genes are TRBV2 and TRBJ2-1, with 8 bases identical to TRBD2. Unmatched junction bases numbered 12, after V lost 7 bases and J lost 10 bases. Germline V gene data show CDR1 as SNHLY and CDR2 as FYNNEI. The CDR3 runs to 14 residues. As DNA, the CDR3 is TGTGCCAGCATGTTTGATGGGACTAGGGGCGAGCAGTTCTTC. It yields the protein CASMFDGTRGEQFF.

This clonotype was found a few times. The V call is TRBV20-1, the J call TRBJ2-7; D is undetermined. The CDR3 loop spans 11 amino acids. Trimming took off 1 base at V and 5 bases at J, with 6 bases between the two ends. Germline loops: CDR1 DFQATT, CDR2 SNEGSKA (reference sequence). CDR3 DNA: TGCAGTGCTAGAGCGGTGGACGAGCAGTACTTC. Its translation: CSARAVDEQYF.

This clonotype was picked up many times. The chain recombines TRBV28 with TRBJ2-7; either TRBD1 or TRBD2 may supply D (5 bases each). This CDR3 has 14 residues. The V gene lost 8 bases and the J gene lost 2 bases, with 16 bases spanning the gap. Germline CDR1 reads MDHEN; CDR2 reads SYDVKM. CDR3 residues: CASVTPGRTYEQYF. DNA of the CDR3: TGTGCCAGCGTTACCCCGGGACGGACCTACGAGCAGTACTTC. Variable domain in full (rest from reference TRBV28 and TRBJ2-7): DVKVTQSSRYLVKRTGEKVFLECVQDMDHENMFWYRQDPGLGLRLIYFSYDVKMKEKGDIPEGYSVSREKKERFSLILESASTNQTSMYLCASVTPGRTYEQYFGPGTRLTVT.

This clonotype was counted many times. The rearrangement joins TRBV28 to TRBJ2-7; tentative D call: TRBD1 (5 bases). Trimming left V 3 bases short and J 1 base short, with 16 bases between. The germline CDR1 and CDR2 sequences are MDHEN and SYDVKM. This CDR3 is built from 16 residues. The CDR3 here is CASSFTLQDLSYEQYF. DNA for the CDR3: TGTGCCAGCAGTTTTACCCTACAGGATTTGTCCTACGAGCAGTACTTC.

V and J are TRBV7-9 and TRBJ2-7, with 7 bases that match TRBD1. CDR3 length equals 14 residues. V was pared by 5 bases and J by 4 bases, with 8 bases of the junction left unmatched. Germline lookup yields CDR1 SEHNR and CDR2 FQNEAQ (reference sequence). CDR3 in DNA: TGTGCCAGCAGCCCGCAGGGGGTAACGTACGAGCAGTACTTC. Translating it yields CASSPQGVTYEQYF.

This clonotype was observed at least ten times. V and J are TRBV4-3 and TRBJ2-7; 7 bases fit TRBD1. V was pared by 1 base and J by 3 bases, with 12 bases of the junction left unmatched. Per the germline V gene, CDR1 is LGHNA and CDR2 is YSLEER. The CDR3 has 17 residues. The CDR3 region is CASSQALRQGRNYEQYF. The CDR3 DNA reads TGCGCCAGCAGCCAAGCCCTAAGACAGGGTAGAAACTACGAGCAGTACTTC.

This clonotype was counted a few times. The chain recombines TRBV4-2 with TRBJ2-7, with 10 positions matching TRBD2. The CDR3 runs 14 residues. The junction had 9 bases not matched to a gene; V was cut back by 8 bases and J by 5 bases. CDR1 is LGHNA and CDR2 is YNFKEQ in the germline V gene. CDR3 DNA: TGTGCCAGCTGCCCTAGCGGGAGTCGCAACGAGCAGTACTTC. This translates into CASCPSGSRNEQYF.

This clonotype was found a few times. V gene TRBV7-8 combines with J gene TRBJ2-1; 8 bases fit TRBD2. The CDR3 loop spans 15 amino acids. V was clipped by 4 bases and J by 4 bases; unmatched bases: 6. The V gene's germline CDR1 is SGHVS and CDR2 FQNEAQ. The CDR3 DNA reads TGTGCCAGCAGCTATTTACTAGCGGATTACAATGAGCAGTTCTTC. Translation gives CASSYLLADYNEQFF.

V usage is TRBV11-2 and J usage is TRBJ2-1; 10 bases map to TRBD2. V trimming: 5 bases; J trimming: 6 bases; junction bases outside the gene matches: 7. The germline CDR1 and CDR2 sequences are SGHAT and FQNNGV. This CDR3 has 15 amino acids. In DNA form, the CDR3 reads TGTGCCAGCAGCCCCACTAGCGGGGTCTCCAATGAGCAGTTCTTC. This codes for CASSPTSGVSNEQFF. The full variable domain, its missing parts supplied by reference TRBV11-2 and TRBJ2-1, is EAGVAQSPRYKIIEKRQSVAFWCNPISGHATLYWYQQILGQGPKLLIQFQNNGVVDDSQLPKDRFSAERLKGVDSTLKIQPAKLEDSAVYLCASSPTSGVSNEQFFGPGTRLTVL.

The chain links TRBV7-9 to TRBJ1-1; no firm D call. Germline values: CDR1 SEHNR, CDR2 FQNEAQ (reference sequence). CDR3 size: 14 residues. V lost 0 bases to trimming and J lost 9 bases, with 14 bases between them. CDR3: CASSLALDLTKAFF. DNA of the CDR3: TGTGCCAGCAGCTTAGCCCTGGACCTTACGAAAGCTTTCTTT.

The rearrangement links TRBV29-1 to TRBJ1-1, with 10 bases lining up with TRBD1. V shed 6 bases, J shed 1 base, and the junction held 2 bases outside the gene matches. This CDR3 contains 13 residues. Looked up from germline, CDR1 is SQVTM and CDR2 is ANQGSEA. CDR3 in amino acids: CSVRDRGNTEAFF. The CDR3 nucleotides read TGCAGCGTGAGGGACAGGGGGAACACTGAAGCTTTCTTT. The full variable domain, in which reference TRBV29-1 and TRBJ1-1 provide the parts outside the CDR3, is SAVISQKPSRDICQRGTSLTIQCQVDSQVTMMFWYRQQPGQSLTLIATANQGSEATYESGFVIDKFPISRPNLTFSTLTVSNMSPEDSSIYLCSVRDRGNTEAFFGQGTRLTVV.

This clonotype was seen repeatedly, ten times or more. CDR3 protein: CASSQAQGHTSGYTF. CDR3 nucleotides: TGCGCCAGCAGCCAAGCCCAAGGGCACACCAGCGGCTACACCTTC. This chain links TRBV4-3 with TRBJ1-2; D is ambiguous. The germline V and J ends were trimmed by 1 base and 8 bases, with 17 bases remaining between them. CDR3 length equals 15 residues. Germline lookup yields CDR1 LGHNA and CDR2 YSLEER.

In this sample, this clonotype turned up a few times. The chain links TRBV7-2 to TRBJ1-1; TRBD1 matches at 8 bases. This CDR3 has 15 amino acids. Unmatched junction bases numbered 6, after V lost 5 bases and J lost 1 base. Germline loops: CDR1 SGHTA, CDR2 FQGNSA. The CDR3 coding sequence is TGTGCCAGCAGCACTACAGGGGGAGGGAACACTGAAGCTTTCTTT. This codes for CASSTTGGGNTEAFF.

The J gene is TRBJ2-3, the V gene TRBV3-1; TRBD2 aligns across 10 bases. The V gene's germline CDR1 is LGHDT and CDR2 YNNKEL (reference sequence). CDR3 length: 20 residues. V gave up 4 bases and J gave up 6 bases; unmatched junction bases: 22. This CDR3 is CASSPLSISGTSALGDTQYF. The CDR3 DNA reads TGTGCCAGCAGCCCTCTATCGATTTCCGGGACTAGCGCGCTCGGGGATACGCAGTATTTT.

V is TRBV20-1 and J is TRBJ2-2, with a tentative D call TRBD2 (6 bases). The CDR3 runs 16 residues. V was clipped by 1 base and J by 0 bases, with 12 bases between them. Germline V CDR1 and CDR2: DFQATT, SNEGSKA (reference sequence). CDR3 nucleotides: TGCAGTGCTAGAGTGGGGGGACGCCCGAACACCGGGGAGCTGTTTTTT. Its protein product is CSARVGGRPNTGELFF.

The sample holds a few counts of this clonotype. The chain employs TRBV2 and TRBJ2-3; 7 bases agree with TRBD2. The CDR3 sequence is 19 residues long. J lost 1 base, V lost 6 bases, and 19 bases had no gene match. Germline V gives CDR1 SNHLY, CDR2 FYNNEI. This CDR3 reads CASSERGRLAAYRTDTQYF. The CDR3 DNA reads TGTGCCAGCAGCGAAAGGGGACGGCTAGCGGCCTACCGCACAGATACGCAGTATTTT.

The gene calls are TRBV15 and TRBJ1-4; perhaps TRBD1 as D (6 bases). CDR1 LNHNV and CDR2 YYDKDF come from the germline V gene (reference sequence). The CDR3 runs 15 residues. Deletions cut 4 bases from V and 8 bases from J, with 17 bases between. CDR3: CATSTGQPPGEKLFF. The CDR3 DNA sequence: TGTGCCACCAGCACCGGACAGCCCCCTGGGGAAAAACTGTTTTTT.

This chain links TRBV5-1 with TRBJ1-6; the match to TRBD1 covers 8 bases. The V segment lost 4 bases and the J segment 7 bases; nucleotides outside the gene matches: 4. The CDR3 contains 14 residues. Per the germline V gene, CDR1 is SGHRS and CDR2 is YFSETQ. CDR3 DNA: TGCGCCAGCAGCCCGGGACAGGTCAATTCACCCCTCCACTTT. Amino acid sequence: CASSPGQVNSPLHF.